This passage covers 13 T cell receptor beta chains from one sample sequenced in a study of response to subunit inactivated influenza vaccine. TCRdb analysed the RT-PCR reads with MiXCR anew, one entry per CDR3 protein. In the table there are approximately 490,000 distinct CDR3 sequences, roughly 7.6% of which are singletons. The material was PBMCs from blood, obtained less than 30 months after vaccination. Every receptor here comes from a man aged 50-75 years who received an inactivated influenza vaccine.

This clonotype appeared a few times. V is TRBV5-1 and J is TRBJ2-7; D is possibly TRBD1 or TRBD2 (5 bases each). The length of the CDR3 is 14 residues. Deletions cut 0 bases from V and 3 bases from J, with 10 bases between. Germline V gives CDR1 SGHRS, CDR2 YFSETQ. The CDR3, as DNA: TGCGCCAGCAGCTTGGGGGGGAGAGACTACGAGCAGTACTTC. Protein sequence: CASSLGGRDYEQYF.

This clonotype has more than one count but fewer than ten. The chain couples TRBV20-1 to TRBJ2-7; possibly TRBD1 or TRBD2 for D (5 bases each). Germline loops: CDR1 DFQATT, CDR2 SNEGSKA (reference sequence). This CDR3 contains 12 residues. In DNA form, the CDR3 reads TGCGTTACTGGGACCGACTCCTACGAGCAGTACTTC. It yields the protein CVTGTDSYEQYF.

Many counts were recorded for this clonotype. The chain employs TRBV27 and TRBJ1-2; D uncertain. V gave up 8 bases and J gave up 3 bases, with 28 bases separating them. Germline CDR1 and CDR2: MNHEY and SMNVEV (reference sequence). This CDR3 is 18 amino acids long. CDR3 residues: CASGRYSYRASGDYGYTF. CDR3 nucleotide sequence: TGTGCCAGCGGCCGGTATTCCTACCGGGCCTCCGGTGACTATGGCTACACCTTC.

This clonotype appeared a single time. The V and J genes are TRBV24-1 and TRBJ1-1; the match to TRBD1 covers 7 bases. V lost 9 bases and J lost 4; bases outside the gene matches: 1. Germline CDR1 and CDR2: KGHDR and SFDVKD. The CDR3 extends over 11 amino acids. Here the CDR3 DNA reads TGTGCCACCTCAGGGGGCACTGAAGCTTTCTTT. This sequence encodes CATSGGTEAFF.

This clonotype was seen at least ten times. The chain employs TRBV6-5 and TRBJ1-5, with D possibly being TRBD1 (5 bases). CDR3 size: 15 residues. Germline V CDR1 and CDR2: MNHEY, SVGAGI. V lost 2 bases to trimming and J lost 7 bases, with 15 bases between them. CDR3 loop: CASSYGRRGWQPQHF. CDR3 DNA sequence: TGTGCCAGCAGTTACGGTCGGCGGGGCTGGCAGCCCCAGCATTTT.

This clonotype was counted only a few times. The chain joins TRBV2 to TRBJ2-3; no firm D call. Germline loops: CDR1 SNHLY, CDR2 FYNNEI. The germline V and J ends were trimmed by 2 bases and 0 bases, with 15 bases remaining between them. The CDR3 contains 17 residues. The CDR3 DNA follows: TGTGCCAGCAGTGAATCAAGGAGCTGGAGTAGCACAGATACGCAGTATTTT. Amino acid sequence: CASSESRSWSSTDTQYF.

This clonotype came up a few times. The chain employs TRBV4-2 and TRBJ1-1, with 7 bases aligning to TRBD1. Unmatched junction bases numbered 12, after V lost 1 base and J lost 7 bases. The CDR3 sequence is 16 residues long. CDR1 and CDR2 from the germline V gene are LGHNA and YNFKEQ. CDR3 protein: CASSQVGRGQQDEAFF. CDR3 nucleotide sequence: TGTGCCAGCAGCCAAGTCGGCAGGGGACAGCAAGATGAAGCTTTCTTT.

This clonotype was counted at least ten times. DNA of the CDR3: TGCAGTGCTCAACGGACCCAAGGAATTTCCGGGGAGCTGTTTTTT. This encodes CSAQRTQGISGELFF. J is TRBJ2-2 and V is TRBV20-1; no clear D. Trimming left V 5 bases short and J 6 bases short, with 19 bases between. The germline V gene encodes CDR1 DFQATT and CDR2 SNEGSKA (reference sequence). There are 15 residues in the CDR3.

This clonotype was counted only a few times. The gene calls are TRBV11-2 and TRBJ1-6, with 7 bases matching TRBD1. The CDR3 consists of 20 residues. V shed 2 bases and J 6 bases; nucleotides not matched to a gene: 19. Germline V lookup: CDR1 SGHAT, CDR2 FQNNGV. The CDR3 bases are TGTGCCAGCAGCTTATCCTCGCCGGGAGGAAAGGGACAGTTTAATTCACCCCTCCACTTT. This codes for CASSLSSPGGKGQFNSPLHF. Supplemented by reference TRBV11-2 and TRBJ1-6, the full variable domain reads EAGVAQSPRYKIIEKRQSVAFWCNPISGHATLYWYQQILGQGPKLLIQFQNNGVVDDSQLPKDRFSAERLKGVDSTLKIQPAKLEDSAVYLCASSLSSPGGKGQFNSPLHFGNGTRLTVT.

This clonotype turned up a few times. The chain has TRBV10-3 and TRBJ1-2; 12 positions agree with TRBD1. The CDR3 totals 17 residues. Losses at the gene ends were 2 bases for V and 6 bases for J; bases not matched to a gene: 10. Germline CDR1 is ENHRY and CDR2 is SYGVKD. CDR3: CAISETSPGQGAHGYTF. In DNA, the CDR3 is TGTGCCATCAGTGAGACCTCACCGGGACAGGGGGCGCATGGCTACACCTTC.

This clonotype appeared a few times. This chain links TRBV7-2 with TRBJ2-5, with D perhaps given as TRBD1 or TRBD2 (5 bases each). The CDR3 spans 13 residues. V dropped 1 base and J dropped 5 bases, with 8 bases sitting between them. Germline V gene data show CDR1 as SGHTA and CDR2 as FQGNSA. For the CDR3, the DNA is TGTGCCAGCAGCTTAGAGGGGACGGAGACCCAGTACTTC. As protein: CASSLEGTETQYF.

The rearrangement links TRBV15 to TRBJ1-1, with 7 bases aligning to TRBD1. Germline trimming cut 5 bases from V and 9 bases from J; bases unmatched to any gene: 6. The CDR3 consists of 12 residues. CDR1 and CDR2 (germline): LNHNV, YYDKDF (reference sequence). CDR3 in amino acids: CATSGPTGKAFF. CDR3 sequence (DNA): TGTGCCACCAGCGGACCGACAGGGAAAGCTTTCTTT. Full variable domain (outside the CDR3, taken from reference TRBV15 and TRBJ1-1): DAMVIQNPRYQVTQFGKPVTLSCSQTLNHNVMYWYQQKSSQAPKLLFHYYDKDFNNEADTPDNFQSRRPNTSFCFLDIRSPGLGDTAMYLCATSGPTGKAFFGQGTRLTVV.

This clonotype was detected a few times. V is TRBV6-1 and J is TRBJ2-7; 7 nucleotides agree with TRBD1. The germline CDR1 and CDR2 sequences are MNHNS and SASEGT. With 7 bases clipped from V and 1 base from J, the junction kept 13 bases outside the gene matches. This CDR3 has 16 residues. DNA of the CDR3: TGTGCCAGCAATGATCACAGGGGATTAGGATCCTACGAGCAGTACTTC. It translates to CASNDHRGLGSYEQYF.